This T cell receptor beta chain was sequenced in a study of cytomegalovirus exposure and HLA in healthy donors. The V gene end was trimmed by 3 bases and the J gene end by 7 bases; junction bases not matched to a gene: 10. Germline V gene sequence: CDR1 SGHNT, CDR2 YENEEA. The CDR3 has 16 residues. Use of 60 Vbeta and 13 Jbeta primers characterized the PCR. Clones were sequenced by immunoSEQ multiplex PCR, and TCRdb holds only the in-frame ones, with some missing. The sample has 150,000 or so clones. The source is a man aged 25 to 40 in good health and CMV-seronegative. The J gene is TRBJ2-2, the V gene TRBV11-3; 8 bases align to TRBD1. The sample consisted of PBMCs. The CDR3 protein is CASSLMGQGAGGELFF. CDR3 DNA sequence: TGTGCCAGCAGCTTGATGGGGCAGGGGGCAGGCGGGGAGCTGTTTTTT.